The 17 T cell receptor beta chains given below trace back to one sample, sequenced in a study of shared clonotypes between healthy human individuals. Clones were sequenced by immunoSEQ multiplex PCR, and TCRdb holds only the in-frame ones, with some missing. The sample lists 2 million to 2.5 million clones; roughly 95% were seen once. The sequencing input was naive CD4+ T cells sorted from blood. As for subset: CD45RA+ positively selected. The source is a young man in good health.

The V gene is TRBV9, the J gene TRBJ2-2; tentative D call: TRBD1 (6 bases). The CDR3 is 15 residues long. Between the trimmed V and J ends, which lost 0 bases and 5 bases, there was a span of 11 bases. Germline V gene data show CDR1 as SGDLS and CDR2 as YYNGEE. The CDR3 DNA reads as TGTGCCAGCAGCGTAGAACCAGGGGAAACCGGGGAGCTGTTTTTT. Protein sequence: CASSVEPGETGELFF.

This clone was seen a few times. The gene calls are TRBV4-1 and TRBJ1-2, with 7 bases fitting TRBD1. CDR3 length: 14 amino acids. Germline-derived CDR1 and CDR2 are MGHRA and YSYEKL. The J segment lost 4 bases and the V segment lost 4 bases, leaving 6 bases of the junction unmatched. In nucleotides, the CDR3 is TGCGCCAGCAGCCCAGACAGGGCTGGCTATGGCTACACCTTC. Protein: CASSPDRAGYGYTF.

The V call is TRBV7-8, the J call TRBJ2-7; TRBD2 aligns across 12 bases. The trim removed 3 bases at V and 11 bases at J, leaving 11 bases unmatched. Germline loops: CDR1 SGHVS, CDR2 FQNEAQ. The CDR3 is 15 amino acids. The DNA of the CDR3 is TGTGCCAGCAGCTTTTTGACTAGCGGGAGTCGTCGGGAGTACTTC. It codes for CASSFLTSGSRREYF.

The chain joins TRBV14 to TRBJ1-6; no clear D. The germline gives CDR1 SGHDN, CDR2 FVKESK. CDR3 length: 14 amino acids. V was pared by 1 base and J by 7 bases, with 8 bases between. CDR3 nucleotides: TGTGCCAGCAGCCAAGGACTCTTCAATTCACCCCTCCACTTT. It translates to CASSQGLFNSPLHF.

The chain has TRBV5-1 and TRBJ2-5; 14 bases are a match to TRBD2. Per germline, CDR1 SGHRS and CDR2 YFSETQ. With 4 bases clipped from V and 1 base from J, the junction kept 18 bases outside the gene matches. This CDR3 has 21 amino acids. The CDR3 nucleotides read TGCGCCAGCAGCGACCGGACGGGACTAGCGGGGGCACTAGGGCCCCAAGAGACCCAGTACTTC. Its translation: CASSDRTGLAGALGPQETQYF.

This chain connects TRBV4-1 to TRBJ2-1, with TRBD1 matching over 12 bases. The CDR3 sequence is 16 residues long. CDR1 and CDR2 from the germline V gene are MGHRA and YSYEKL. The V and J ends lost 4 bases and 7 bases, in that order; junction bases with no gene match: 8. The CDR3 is CASSRTPGQGANEQFF. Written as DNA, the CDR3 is TGCGCCAGCAGCCGAACTCCGGGACAGGGGGCGAATGAGCAGTTCTTC.

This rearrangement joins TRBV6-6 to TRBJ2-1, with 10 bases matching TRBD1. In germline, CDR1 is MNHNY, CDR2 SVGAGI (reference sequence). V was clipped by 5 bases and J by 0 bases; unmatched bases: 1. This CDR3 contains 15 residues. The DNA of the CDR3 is TGTGCCAGCAGTCGACAGGGGGCCTCCTACAATGAGCAGTTCTTC. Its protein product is CASSRQGASYNEQFF.

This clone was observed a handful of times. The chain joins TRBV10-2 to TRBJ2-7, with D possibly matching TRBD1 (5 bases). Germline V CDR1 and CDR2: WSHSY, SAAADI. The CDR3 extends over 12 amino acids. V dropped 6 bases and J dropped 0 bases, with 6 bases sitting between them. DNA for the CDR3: TGCGCCAGCAGGGACACCTCCTACGAGCAGTACTTC. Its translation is CASRDTSYEQYF.

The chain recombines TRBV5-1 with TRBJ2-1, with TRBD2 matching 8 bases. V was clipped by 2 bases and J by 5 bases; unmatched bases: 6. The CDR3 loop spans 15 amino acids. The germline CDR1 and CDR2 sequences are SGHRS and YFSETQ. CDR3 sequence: CASSFPGLGNNEQFF. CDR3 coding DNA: TGCGCCAGCAGCTTTCCGGGACTAGGGAACAATGAGCAGTTCTTC.

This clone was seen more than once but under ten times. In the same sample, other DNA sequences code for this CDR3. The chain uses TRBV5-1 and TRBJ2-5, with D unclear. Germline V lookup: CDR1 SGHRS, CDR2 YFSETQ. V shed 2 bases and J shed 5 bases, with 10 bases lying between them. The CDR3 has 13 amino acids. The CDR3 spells CASSLEGWETQYF. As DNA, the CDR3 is TGCGCCAGCAGCTTAGAAGGATGGGAGACCCAGTACTTC. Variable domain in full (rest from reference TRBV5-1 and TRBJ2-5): KAGVTQTPRYLIKTRGQQVTLSCSPISGHRSVSWYQQTPGQGLQFLFEYFSETQRNKGNFPGRFSGRQFSNSRSEMNVSTLELGDSALYLCASSLEGWETQYFGPGTRLLVL.

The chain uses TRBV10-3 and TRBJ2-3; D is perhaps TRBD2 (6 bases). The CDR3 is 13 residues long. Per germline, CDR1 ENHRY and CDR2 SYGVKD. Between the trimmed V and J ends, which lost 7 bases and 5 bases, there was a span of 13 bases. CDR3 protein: CAITGTPLDTQYF. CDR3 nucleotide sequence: TGTGCCATCACTGGGACTCCTTTAGATACGCAGTATTTT.

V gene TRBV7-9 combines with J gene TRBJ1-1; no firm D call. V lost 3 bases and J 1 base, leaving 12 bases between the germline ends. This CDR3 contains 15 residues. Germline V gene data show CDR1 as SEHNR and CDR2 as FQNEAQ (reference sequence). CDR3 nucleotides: TGTGCCAGCAGCTTTGGTGGAAGAGAGAACACTGAAGCTTTCTTT. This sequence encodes CASSFGGRENTEAFF.

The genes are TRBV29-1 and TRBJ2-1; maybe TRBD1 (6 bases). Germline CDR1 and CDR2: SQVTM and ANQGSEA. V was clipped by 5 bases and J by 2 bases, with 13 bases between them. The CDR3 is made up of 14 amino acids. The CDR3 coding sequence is TGCAGCGTTCTGAGGGGGTTGGCCTACAATGAGCAGTTCTTC. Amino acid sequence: CSVLRGLAYNEQFF.

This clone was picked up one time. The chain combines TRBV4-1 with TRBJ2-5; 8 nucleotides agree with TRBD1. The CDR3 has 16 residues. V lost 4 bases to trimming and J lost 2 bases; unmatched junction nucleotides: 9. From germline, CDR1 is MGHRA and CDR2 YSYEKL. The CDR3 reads CASSPGLGQGQETQYF. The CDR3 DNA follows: TGCGCCAGCAGCCCGGGCCTCGGACAGGGTCAAGAGACCCAGTACTTC.

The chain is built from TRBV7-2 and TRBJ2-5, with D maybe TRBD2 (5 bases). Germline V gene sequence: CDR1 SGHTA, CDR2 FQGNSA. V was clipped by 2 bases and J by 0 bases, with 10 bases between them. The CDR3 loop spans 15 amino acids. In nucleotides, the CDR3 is TGTGCCAGCAGCTTAACGGACGGGAACCAAGAGACCCAGTACTTC. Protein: CASSLTDGNQETQYF.

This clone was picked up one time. The CDR3 sequence is CAISGSTADSETQYF. DNA for the CDR3: TGTGCCATCAGTGGGTCGACAGCCGACTCGGAGACCCAGTACTTC. This chain links TRBV10-3 with TRBJ2-5; tentative D call: TRBD1 (5 bases). V lost 4 bases, J lost 5 bases, and 17 bases lay in between. This CDR3 region has 15 residues. CDR1 and CDR2 (germline): ENHRY, SYGVKD.

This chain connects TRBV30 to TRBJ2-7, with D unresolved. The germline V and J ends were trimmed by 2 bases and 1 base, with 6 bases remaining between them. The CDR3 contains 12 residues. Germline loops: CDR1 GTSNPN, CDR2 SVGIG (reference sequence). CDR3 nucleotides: TGTGCCTGGAGTCAGGTTTCCTACGAGCAGTACTTC. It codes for CAWSQVSYEQYF.